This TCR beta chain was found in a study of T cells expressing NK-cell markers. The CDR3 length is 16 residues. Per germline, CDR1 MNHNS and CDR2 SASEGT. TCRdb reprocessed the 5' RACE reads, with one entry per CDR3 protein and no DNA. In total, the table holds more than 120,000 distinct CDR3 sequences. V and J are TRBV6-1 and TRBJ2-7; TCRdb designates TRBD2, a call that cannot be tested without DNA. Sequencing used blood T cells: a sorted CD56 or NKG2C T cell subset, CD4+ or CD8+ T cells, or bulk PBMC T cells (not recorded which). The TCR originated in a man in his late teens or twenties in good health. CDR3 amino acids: CASSEWVAGGLHEQYF.